This TCR beta chain emerged from a study of shared clonotypes between healthy human individuals. As for the study in general: With ages of 18 to 49, the donors were two women and three men.

Findings and limits, study-wide: Genetic and exposure-history diversity was limited by the small donor number.

With respect to this clone: Its antigen is currently unknown.

This CDR3 spans 14 amino acids. J lost 3 bases, V lost 2 bases, and 4 bases had no gene match. The germline V gene has CDR1 SGHRS and CDR2 YFSETQ. Assay runs were performed at deep level. In the study's own analysis: Quality scores were absent from the junction-only immunoSEQ sequences, so filtering differed. Data came from immunoSEQ multiplex PCR; TCRdb stores just in-frame clones and leaves some out. The DNA gave D and trimming, while V, J and clone size come from that table. The profile shows more than 1.2 million clones, around 98.5% of them singletons. This chain joins TRBV5-1 and TRBJ2-7, with TRBD1 matching 8 bases. The sequenced sample consisted of naive CD4+ T cells sorted from blood. The subset denotes: CD45RA+ positively selected. The TCR originated in a man aged 25-45 years in good health. This CDR3 reads CASSFLTGDYEQYF. In nucleotides, the CDR3 is TGCGCCAGCAGCTTCTTGACAGGGGACTACGAGCAGTACTTC.